This T cell receptor (beta chain) was sequenced during a study of T cell responses to AZD1222 COVID-19 vaccine. Clones were sequenced by immunoSEQ multiplex PCR, and TCRdb holds only the in-frame ones, with some missing. The table shows approximately 130,000 clones, with roughly 92% occurring only once. With respect to this clone: Its antigen is not identified.

The germline CDR1 and CDR2 sequences are SNHLY and FYNNEI. The CDR3 length is 16 residues. Trimming pared 6 bases from V and 0 bases from J, leaving 15 bases between. Notes on the study in general: With dominance at 160-218 and 743-854, vaccine-associated CD4 TCRs spanned spike. Most donors were white British and more were female, and clonal diversity was possibly underestimated.

This sample comprised peripheral blood, obtained on day 0 of AZD1222 vaccination. J is TRBJ1-3 and V is TRBV2; D uncertain. The TCR sequence derives from an adult in good health. The DNA for the CDR3 is TGTGCCAGCAGCGCGCGTCCGGTGAGCTCTGGAAACACCATATATTTT. Translation: CASSARPVSSGNTIYF.